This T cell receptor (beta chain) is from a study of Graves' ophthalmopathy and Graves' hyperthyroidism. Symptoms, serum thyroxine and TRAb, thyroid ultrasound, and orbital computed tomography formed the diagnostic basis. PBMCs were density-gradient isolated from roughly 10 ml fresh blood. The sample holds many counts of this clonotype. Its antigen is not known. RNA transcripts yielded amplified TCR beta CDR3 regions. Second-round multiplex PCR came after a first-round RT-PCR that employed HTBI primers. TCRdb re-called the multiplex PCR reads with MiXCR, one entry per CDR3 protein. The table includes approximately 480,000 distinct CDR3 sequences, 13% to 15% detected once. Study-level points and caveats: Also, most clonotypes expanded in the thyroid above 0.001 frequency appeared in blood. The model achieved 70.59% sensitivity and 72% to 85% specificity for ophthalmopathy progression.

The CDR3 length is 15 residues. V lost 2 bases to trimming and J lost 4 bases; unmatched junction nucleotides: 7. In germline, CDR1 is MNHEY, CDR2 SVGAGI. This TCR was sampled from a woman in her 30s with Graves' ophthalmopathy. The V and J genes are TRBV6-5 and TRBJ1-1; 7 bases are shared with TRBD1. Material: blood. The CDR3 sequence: CASSYGGGGGTEAFF. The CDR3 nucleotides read TGTGCCAGCAGTTACGGGGGAGGGGGCGGCACTGAAGCTTTCTTT.